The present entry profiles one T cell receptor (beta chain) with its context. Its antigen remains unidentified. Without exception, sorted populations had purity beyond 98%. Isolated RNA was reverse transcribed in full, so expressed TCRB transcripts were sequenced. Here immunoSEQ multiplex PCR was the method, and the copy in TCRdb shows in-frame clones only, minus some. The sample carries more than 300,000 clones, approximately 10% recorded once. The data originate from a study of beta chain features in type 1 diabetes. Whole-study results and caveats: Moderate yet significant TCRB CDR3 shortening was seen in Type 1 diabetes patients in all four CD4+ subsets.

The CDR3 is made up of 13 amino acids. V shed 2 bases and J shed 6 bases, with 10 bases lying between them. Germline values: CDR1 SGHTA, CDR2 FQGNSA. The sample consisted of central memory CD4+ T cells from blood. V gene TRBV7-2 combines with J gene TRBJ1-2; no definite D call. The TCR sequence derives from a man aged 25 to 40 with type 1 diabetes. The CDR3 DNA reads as TGTGCCAGCAGCTTACTAACGGGGAATGGCTACACCTTC. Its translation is CASSLLTGNGYTF. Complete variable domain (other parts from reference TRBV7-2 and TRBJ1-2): GAGVSQSPSNKVTEKGKDVELRCDPISGHTALYWYRQSLGQGLEFLIYFQGNSAPDKSGLPSDRFSAERTGGSVSTLTIQRTQQEDSAVYLCASSLLTGNGYTFGSGTRLTVV.